This paragraph reports one T cell receptor beta chain. The data stem from a study of shared clonotypes between healthy human individuals. About the research overall: A couple of women and three men aged 18 to 49 made up the donors.

Naive CD45RA+ and memory CD45RA-negative subsets were split from CD4+ cells. TCRdb's copy holds only in-frame clones and misses some; the assay was immunoSEQ multiplex PCR. The data hold a few hundred thousand clones, with more than 95% observed a single time. The CDR3 has 17 residues. Germline V gene data show CDR1 as SGHRS and CDR2 as YFSETQ. J gave up 0 bases and V 4 bases, and 5 bases lay outside the gene matches. Sequenced material: naive CD4+ T cells sorted from blood. As to subset: CD45RA+ positively selected. This chain connects TRBV5-1 to TRBJ2-7; 15 bases are shared with TRBD2. The sequence was collected from a woman aged 30 to 39 in good health. CDR3 in amino acids: CASSLGLAGGLSYEQYF. Here the CDR3 DNA reads TGCGCCAGCAGCCTGGGACTAGCGGGAGGCCTCTCCTACGAGCAGTACTTC.